This entry lists 3 T cell receptor beta chains sequenced from one sample in a study of T cells in Graves' hyperthyroidism and ophthalmopathy. Amplified TCR beta CDR3 regions derived from RNA transcripts. The HTBI primer set was used in a first-round RT-PCR of the TCR CDR3. TCRdb reprocessed the multiplex PCR reads via MiXCR and lists one record per CDR3 protein. The sample lists 30,000 to 35,000 distinct CDR3 sequences; 52% were seen once. The specimen was blood. Source of these receptors: a woman aged 40 to 49 with Graves' ophthalmopathy.

As concerns this clonotype: The junction and the germline gene differ at one end; a read error may be behind it. The chain combines TRBV19 with TRBJ1-1, with D maybe TRBD1 (6 bases). This CDR3 has 15 amino acids. The germline V gene encodes CDR1 LNHDA and CDR2 SQIVND (reference sequence). The DNA for the CDR3 is TGTGCTAGTAGTAGAGCCGGGACAAGGAACACTGAAGCTTTCTTT. It codes for CASSRAGTRNTEAFF.

The chain recombines TRBV24-1 with TRBJ2-3, with D perhaps assigned TRBD1 or TRBD2 (5 bases each). The germline V gene has CDR1 KGHDR and CDR2 SFDVKD. CDR3 size: 16 residues. Trimming took 9 bases from V and 0 from J, leaving 18 bases between them. CDR3 nucleotides: TGTGCCACCTCCCCCCGGTGGAGGACAAGCACAGATACGCAGTATTTT. This encodes CATSPRWRTSTDTQYF.

Regarding this clonotype: The junction shows a germline mismatch at one end, possibly a read error. The rearrangement uses TRBV9 and TRBJ1-6; 7 positions agree with TRBD1. CDR3 length: 13 residues. Germline V gives CDR1 SGDLS, CDR2 YYNGEE. The CDR3 reads CASSADRDSPIHF. In nucleotides, the CDR3 is TGCGCCAGCAGCGCCGACAGGGACTCACCAATCCACTTT.